This TCR beta chain is from a study of T cell repertoires in cytomegalovirus infection. Whole-study context: Public signatures in TCR beta pointed to CMV infection and matching HLA type.

MiXCR, applied by TCRdb to the reads, yields one record per CDR3 protein. The sample has just under 550,000 distinct CDR3 sequences, 26% seen once. This clonotype showed up just a few times. Its matching antigen is unknown. Study findings and constraints: Clonotypes of TCR beta that were HLA-C-restricted and CMV-specific dominated the ex vivo response. Adding up the frequency of public TCR beta families identified people who carried CMV plus the relevant HLA.

The clonotype comes from a human donor in good health (CMV status not recorded). Some clones in this sample may be carry-over from other donors' samples. Source material: PBMCs.

The CDR3, as DNA: TGTGCCAGCAGCTTTACAGGGGATGGAACAGATACGCAGTATTTT. It translates to CASSFTGDGTDTQYF. This rearrangement joins TRBV5-4 to TRBJ2-3; 7 bases agree with TRBD1. J was trimmed by 3 bases and V by 2 bases; bases with no gene match: 6. The CDR3 is made up of 15 amino acids. Germline V lookup: CDR1 SGHNT, CDR2 YYREEE (reference sequence). Complete variable domain (other parts from reference TRBV5-4 and TRBJ2-3): ETGVTQSPTHLIKTRGQQVTLRCSSQSGHNTVSWYQQALGQGPQFIFQYYREEENGRGNFPPRFSGLQFPNYSSELNVNALELDDSALYLCASSFTGDGTDTQYFGPGTRLTVL.